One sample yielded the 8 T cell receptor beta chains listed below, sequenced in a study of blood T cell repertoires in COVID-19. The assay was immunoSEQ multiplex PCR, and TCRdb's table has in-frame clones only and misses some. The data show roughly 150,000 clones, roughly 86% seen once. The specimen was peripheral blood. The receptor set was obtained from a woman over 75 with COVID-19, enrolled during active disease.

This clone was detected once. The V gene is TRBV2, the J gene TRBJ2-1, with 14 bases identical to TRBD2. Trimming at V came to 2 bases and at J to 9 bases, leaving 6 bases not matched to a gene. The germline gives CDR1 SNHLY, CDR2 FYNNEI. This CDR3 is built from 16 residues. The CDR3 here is CASSERGLAGDTEQFF. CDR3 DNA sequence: TGTGCCAGCAGTGAAAGGGGACTAGCGGGAGACACTGAGCAGTTCTTC.

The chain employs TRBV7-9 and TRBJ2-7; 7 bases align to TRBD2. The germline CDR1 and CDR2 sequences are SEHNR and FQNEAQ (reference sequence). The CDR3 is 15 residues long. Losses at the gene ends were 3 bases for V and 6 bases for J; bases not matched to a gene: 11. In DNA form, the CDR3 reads TGTGCCAGCAGCTTTATGGTTTCCGGGGGGAGCGAGCAGTACTTC. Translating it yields CASSFMVSGGSEQYF.

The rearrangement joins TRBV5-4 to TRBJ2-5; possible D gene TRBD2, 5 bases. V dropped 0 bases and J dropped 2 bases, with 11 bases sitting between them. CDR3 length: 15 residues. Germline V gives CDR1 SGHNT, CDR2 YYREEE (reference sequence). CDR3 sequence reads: CASSLVGAVQETQYF. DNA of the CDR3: TGTGCCAGCAGCTTGGTAGGAGCGGTTCAAGAGACCCAGTACTTC.

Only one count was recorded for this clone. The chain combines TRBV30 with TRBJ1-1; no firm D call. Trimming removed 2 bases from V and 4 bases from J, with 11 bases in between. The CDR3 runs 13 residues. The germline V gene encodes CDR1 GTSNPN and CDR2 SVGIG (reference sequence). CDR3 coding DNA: TGTGCCTGGAGTCGGGTTACGGGCACTGAAGCTTTCTTT. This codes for CAWSRVTGTEAFF. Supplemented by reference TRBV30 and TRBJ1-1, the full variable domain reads SQTIHQWPATLVQPVGSPLSLECTVEGTSNPNLYWYRQAAGRGLQLLFYSVGIGQISSEVPQNLSASRPQDRQFILSSKKLLLSDSGFYLCAWSRVTGTEAFFGQGTRLTVV.

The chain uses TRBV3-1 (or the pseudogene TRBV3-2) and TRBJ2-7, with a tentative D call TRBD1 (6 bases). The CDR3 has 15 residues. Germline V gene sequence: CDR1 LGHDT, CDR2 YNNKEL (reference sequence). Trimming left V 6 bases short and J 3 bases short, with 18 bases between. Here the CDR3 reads CASSSLIRGDYEQYF. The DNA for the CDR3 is TGTGCCAGCAGTTCCCTTATCAGGGGAGACTACGAGCAGTACTTC.

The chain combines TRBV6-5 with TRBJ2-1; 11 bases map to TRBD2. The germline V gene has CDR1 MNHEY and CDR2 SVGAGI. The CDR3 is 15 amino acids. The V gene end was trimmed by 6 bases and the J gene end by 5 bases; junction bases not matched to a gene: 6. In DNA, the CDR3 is TGTGCCAGCAGCCCCACTAGCGGGGGAGACAATGAGCAGTTCTTC. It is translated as CASSPTSGGDNEQFF.

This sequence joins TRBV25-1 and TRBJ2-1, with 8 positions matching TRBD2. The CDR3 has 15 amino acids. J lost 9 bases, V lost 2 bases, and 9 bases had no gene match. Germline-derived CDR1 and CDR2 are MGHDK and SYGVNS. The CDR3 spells CASSEREREFREQFF. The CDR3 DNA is TGTGCCAGCAGTGAAAGGGAGCGGGAGTTTCGTGAGCAGTTCTTC.

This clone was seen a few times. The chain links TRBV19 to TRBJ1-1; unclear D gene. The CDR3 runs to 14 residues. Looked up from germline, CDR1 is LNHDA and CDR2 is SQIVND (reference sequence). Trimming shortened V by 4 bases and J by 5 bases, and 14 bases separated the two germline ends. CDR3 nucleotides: TGTGCCAGTAGTAAGAGAGCGGTACGGACTGAAGCTTTCTTT. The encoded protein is CASSKRAVRTEAFF. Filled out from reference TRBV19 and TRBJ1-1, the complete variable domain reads DGGITQSPKYLFRKEGQNVTLSCEQNLNHDAMYWYRQDPGQGLRLIYYSQIVNDFQKGDIAEGYSVSREKKESFPLTVTSAQKNPTAFYLCASSKRAVRTEAFFGQGTRLTVV.